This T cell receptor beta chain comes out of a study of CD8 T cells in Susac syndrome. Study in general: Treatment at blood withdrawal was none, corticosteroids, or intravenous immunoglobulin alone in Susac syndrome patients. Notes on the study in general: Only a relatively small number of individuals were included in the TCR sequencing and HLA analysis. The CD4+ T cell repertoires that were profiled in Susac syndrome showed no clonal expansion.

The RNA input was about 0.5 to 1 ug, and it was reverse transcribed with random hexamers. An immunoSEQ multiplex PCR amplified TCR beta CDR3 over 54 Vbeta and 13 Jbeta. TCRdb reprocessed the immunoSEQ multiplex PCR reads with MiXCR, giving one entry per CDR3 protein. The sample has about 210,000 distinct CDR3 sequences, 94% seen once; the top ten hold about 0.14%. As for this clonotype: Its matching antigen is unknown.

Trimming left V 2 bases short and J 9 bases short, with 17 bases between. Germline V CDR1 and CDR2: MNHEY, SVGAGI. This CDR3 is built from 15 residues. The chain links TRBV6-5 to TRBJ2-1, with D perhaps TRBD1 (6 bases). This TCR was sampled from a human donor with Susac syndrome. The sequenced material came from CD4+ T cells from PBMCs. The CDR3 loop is CASSYIQQGSSEQFF. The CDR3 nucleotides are TGTGCCAGCAGTTACATACAACAGGGTAGCAGTGAGCAGTTCTTC.